Below, one T cell receptor (beta chain) is given with its context. Its antigen is unknown. This entry is derived from a study of T cells in Graves' hyperthyroidism and ophthalmopathy. For the study at large: Once the initial diagnosis was made, peripheral blood was obtained before any treatment.

The CDR3 length is 14 residues. V lost 0 bases, J lost 3 bases, and 7 bases lay in between. CDR1 is SGDLS and CDR2 is YYNGEE in the germline V gene. Broader study findings: Through a model of 13 V-J features, ophthalmopathy was separated from stable hyperthyroidism.

RNA transcripts were the template for amplifying TCR beta CDR3 regions. A set of HTBI primers served as the primers for a first-round RT-PCR of the TCR CDR3. TCRdb reprocessed the multiplex PCR reads with MiXCR, giving one entry per CDR3 protein. The sample contains around 520,000 distinct CDR3 sequences, roughly an eighth of which appear only once. This sequence joins TRBV9 and TRBJ2-1; D remains unclear. This clonotype originated in a woman in her late teens or twenties with Graves' hyperthyroidism. The specimen was blood. In nucleotides, the CDR3 is TGTGCCAGCAGCGTAGAAAACTACTACAATGAGCAGTTCTTC. Protein sequence: CASSVENYYNEQFF.